The rows below give T cell receptor beta chains drawn from one sample of a study of blood T cells in healthy people across ages. TCRdb reprocessed the 5' RACE reads with MiXCR, giving one entry per CDR3 protein. The sample lists more than 1,000,000 distinct CDR3 sequences; around 25% were seen once. The sample was also linked to a second study, of T cells of mothers and their children.

The sample taken for sequencing was blood. The origin of the receptors is a girl aged 2 to 10 in good health. Both conserved end residues are part of each CDR3. D genes are given only for firm matches. Clone size, where shown, is once, few, many, or a class for clones that have expanded.

V gene: TRBV4-1
J gene: TRBJ2-7
clone size: few
D gene: -
CDR3 protein: CASSQEIPYEQYF
CDR3 DNA: TGCGCCAGCAGCCAAGAGATCCCCTACGAGCAGTACTTC

V gene: TRBV4-3
J gene: TRBJ1-1
clone size: -
D gene: -
CDR3 protein: CASSQELRNTEAFF
CDR3 DNA: TGCGCCAGCAGCCAAGAATTGCGGAACACTGAAGCTTTCTTT

V gene: TRBV9
J gene: TRBJ2-1
clone size: few
D gene: TRBD2
CDR3 protein: CASSVLAGANNEQFF
CDR3 DNA: TGTGCCAGCAGCGTACTAGCGGGGGCGAACAATGAGCAGTTCTTC

V gene: TRBV2
J gene: TRBJ2-3
clone size: -
D gene: -
CDR3 protein: CASIYAGADTQYF
CDR3 DNA: TGTGCCAGTATCTACGCGGGTGCAGATACGCAGTATTTT

V gene: TRBV9
J gene: TRBJ1-2
clone size: few
D gene: TRBD1
CDR3 protein: CASSAGQPIPYGYTF
CDR3 DNA: TGTGCCAGCAGCGCGGGACAGCCCATTCCCTATGGCTACACCTTC

V gene: TRBV7-2
J gene: TRBJ2-7
clone size: -
D gene: TRBD2
CDR3 protein: CASSLAGTSGYEQYF
CDR3 DNA: TGTGCCAGCAGCCTCGCCGGGACTAGCGGCTACGAGCAGTACTTC

V gene: TRBV6-2/TRBV6-3
J gene: TRBJ2-1
clone size: few
D gene: -
CDR3 protein: CASKNGVTYNEQFF
CDR3 DNA: TGTGCCAGCAAGAACGGGGTTACCTACAATGAGCAGTTCTTC

V gene: TRBV12-3/TRBV12-4
J gene: TRBJ2-4
clone size: few
D gene: -
CDR3 protein: CASQTARAGIQYF
CDR3 DNA: TGTGCCTCCCAGACAGCGAGGGCTGGGATTCAGTACTTC

V gene: TRBV4-1
J gene: TRBJ2-5
clone size: few
D gene: -
CDR3 protein: CASSQGVGEETQYF
CDR3 DNA: TGCGCCAGCAGCCAAGGGGTTGGGGAAGAGACCCAGTACTTC

V gene: TRBV5-6
J gene: TRBJ2-1
clone size: -
D gene: -
CDR3 protein: CASSLGGVLSGSEQFF
CDR3 DNA: TGTGCCAGCAGCTTGGGGGGGGTTCTGTCAGGCAGTGAGCAGTTCTTC

V gene: TRBV10-3
J gene: TRBJ2-5
clone size: -
D gene: -
CDR3 protein: CATQGQNKETQYF
CDR3 DNA: TGTGCCACCCAAGGACAAAACAAAGAGACCCAGTACTTC

V gene: TRBV7-3
J gene: TRBJ1-6
clone size: -
D gene: -
CDR3 protein: CASSLNGRANSPLHF
CDR3 DNA: TGTGCCAGCAGCTTAAATGGCAGGGCAAATTCACCCCTCCACTTT

V gene: TRBV7-3
J gene: TRBJ2-6
clone size: few
D gene: TRBD1
CDR3 protein: CASSAGQGRSGANVLTF
CDR3 DNA: TGTGCCAGCAGCGCCGGACAGGGGAGGTCTGGGGCCAACGTCCTGACTTTC

V gene: TRBV9
J gene: TRBJ2-6
clone size: -
D gene: -
CDR3 protein: CASSVDRRGGAGSGANVLTF
CDR3 DNA: TGTGCCAGCAGCGTAGACCGGAGGGGAGGAGCAGGGTCTGGGGCCAACGTCCTGACTTTC

V gene: TRBV12-3/TRBV12-4
J gene: TRBJ2-2
clone size: few
D gene: -
CDR3 protein: CARNDAGELFF
CDR3 DNA: TGTGCCCGTAACGACGCCGGGGAGCTGTTTTTT

V gene: TRBV28
J gene: TRBJ2-5
clone size: -
D gene: TRBD1
CDR3 protein: CASTPTGQAYQETQYF
CDR3 DNA: TGTGCCAGCACCCCTACCGGACAGGCCTACCAAGAGACCCAGTACTTC

V gene: TRBV7-9
J gene: TRBJ1-2
clone size: -
D gene: -
CDR3 protein: CAVSRVNGYTF
CDR3 DNA: TGTGCCGTATCCAGGGTGAATGGCTACACCTTC

V gene: TRBV4-2
J gene: TRBJ1-1
clone size: -
D gene: -
CDR3 protein: CASSRNLGITEAFF
CDR3 DNA: TGTGCCAGCAGCCGAAACCTTGGGATTACTGAAGCTTTCTTT

V gene: TRBV6-1
J gene: TRBJ1-2
clone size: few
D gene: -
CDR3 protein: CASSEWSPPRDTF
CDR3 DNA: TGTGCCAGCAGTGAATGGTCTCCCCCAAGGGACACCTTC

V gene: TRBV7-3
J gene: TRBJ2-7
clone size: -
D gene: -
CDR3 protein: CASSYLEDHYEQYF
CDR3 DNA: TGTGCCAGTAGCTATCTAGAGGACCACTACGAGCAGTACTTC

V gene: TRBV29-1
J gene: TRBJ2-5
clone size: -
D gene: TRBD2
CDR3 protein: CSAKGTSGGTYQETQYF
CDR3 DNA: TGCAGCGCAAAAGGGACTAGCGGGGGGACCTACCAAGAGACCCAGTACTTC

V gene: TRBV7-3
J gene: TRBJ2-1
clone size: -
D gene: -
CDR3 protein: CASSTGLGGGEQFF
CDR3 DNA: TGTGCCAGCAGCACAGGACTAGGGGGAGGCGAGCAGTTCTTC

V gene: TRBV4-3
J gene: TRBJ1-3
clone size: few
D gene: -
CDR3 protein: CASSQGPVGPGNTIYF
CDR3 DNA: TGCGCCAGCAGCCAAGGCCCGGTCGGGCCTGGAAACACCATATATTTT

V gene: TRBV25-1
J gene: TRBJ1-4
clone size: few
D gene: -
CDR3 protein: CAARRAGDEKLFF
CDR3 DNA: TGTGCCGCTCGGAGGGCAGGAGACGAAAAACTGTTTTTT

V gene: TRBV27
J gene: TRBJ2-3
clone size: few
D gene: -
CDR3 protein: CASSWGLNTDTQYF
CDR3 DNA: TGTGCCAGCAGTTGGGGTCTGAACACAGATACGCAGTATTTT

V gene: TRBV4-3
J gene: TRBJ1-4
clone size: -
D gene: -
CDR3 protein: CASSQVVDPGGVKLFF
CDR3 DNA: TGCGCCAGCAGCCAAGTTGTGGACCCCGGCGGGGTGAAACTGTTTTTT

V gene: TRBV11-2
J gene: TRBJ2-7
clone size: -
D gene: -
CDR3 protein: CASSLREQYF
CDR3 DNA: TGTGCCAGCAGCTTACGCGAGCAGTACTTC